This record looks at one T cell receptor beta chain sequence and its context. Its cognate antigen is unknown. The sample comes from a study of post-analysis software for immune sequencing data. Unique molecular identifiers were built into the TCR beta cDNA libraries. Each CDR3 protein is one row after TCRdb ran MiXCR on the PCR reads. The table has 600,000 to 700,000 distinct CDR3 sequences, over 45% seen once; the top ten hold about 10%. The V gene's germline CDR1 is SGHRS and CDR2 YFSETQ. Trimming at V came to 4 bases and at J to 4 bases, leaving 6 bases not matched to a gene. This CDR3 is built from 14 residues. Study-wide findings and caveats: Elevated frequency relative to controls characterized 4 or 5 TRBV segments in patients, TRBV5-6, TRBV5-1 and TRBV20-1 among them.

V usage is TRBV5-1 and J usage is TRBJ2-7, with 9 bases that match TRBD2. Sequencing input: blood. This sequence was found in a girl aged 2 to 10 with multiple sclerosis. The CDR3 here is CASSDGLAWYEQYF. DNA of the CDR3: TGCGCCAGCAGCGATGGACTAGCGTGGTACGAGCAGTACTTC.